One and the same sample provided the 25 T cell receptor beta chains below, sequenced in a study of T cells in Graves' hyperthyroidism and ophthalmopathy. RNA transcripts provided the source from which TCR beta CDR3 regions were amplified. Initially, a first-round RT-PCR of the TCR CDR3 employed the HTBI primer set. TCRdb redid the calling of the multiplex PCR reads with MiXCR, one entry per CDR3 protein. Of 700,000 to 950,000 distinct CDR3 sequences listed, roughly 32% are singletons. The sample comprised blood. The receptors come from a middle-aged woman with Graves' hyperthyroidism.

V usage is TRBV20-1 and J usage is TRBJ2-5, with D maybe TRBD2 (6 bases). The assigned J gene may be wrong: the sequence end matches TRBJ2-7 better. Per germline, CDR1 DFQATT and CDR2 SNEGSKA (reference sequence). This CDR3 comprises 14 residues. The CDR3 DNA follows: TGCAGTGCTTGGGGAGGTGGGGCATCCTACGAGCAGTACTTC. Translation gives CSAWGGGASYEQYF.

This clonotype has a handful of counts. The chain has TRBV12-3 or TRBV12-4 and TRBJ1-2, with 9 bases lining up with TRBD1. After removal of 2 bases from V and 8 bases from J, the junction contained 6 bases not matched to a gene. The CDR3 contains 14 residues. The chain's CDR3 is CASSLSGGQGGYTF. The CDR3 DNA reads TGTGCCAGCAGTTTAAGTGGGGGACAGGGCGGCTACACCTTC.

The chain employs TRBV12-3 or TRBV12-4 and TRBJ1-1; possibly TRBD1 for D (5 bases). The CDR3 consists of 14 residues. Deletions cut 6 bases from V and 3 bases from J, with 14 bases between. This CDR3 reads CASSPHQGYTEAFF. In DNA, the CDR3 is TGTGCCAGCAGCCCTCATCAGGGTTACACTGAAGCTTTCTTT.

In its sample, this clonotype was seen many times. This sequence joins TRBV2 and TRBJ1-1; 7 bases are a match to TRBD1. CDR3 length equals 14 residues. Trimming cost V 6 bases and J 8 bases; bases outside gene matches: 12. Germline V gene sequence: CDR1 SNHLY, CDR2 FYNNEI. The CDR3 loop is CASSAPFTGAEAFF. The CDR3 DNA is TGTGCCAGCAGCGCCCCTTTTACAGGGGCGGAAGCTTTCTTT.

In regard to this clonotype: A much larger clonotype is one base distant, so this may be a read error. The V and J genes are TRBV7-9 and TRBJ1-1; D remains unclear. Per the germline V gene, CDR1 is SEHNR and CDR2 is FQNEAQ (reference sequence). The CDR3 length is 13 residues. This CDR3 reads CASSSWLNTEASF. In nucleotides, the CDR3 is TGTGCCAGCAGCAGTTGGCTAAACACTGAAGCTTCCTTT. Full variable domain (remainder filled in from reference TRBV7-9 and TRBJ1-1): DTGVSQNPRHKITKRGQNVTFRCDPISEHNRLYWYRQTLGQGPEFLTYFQNEAQLEKSRLLSDRFSAERPKGSFSTLEIQRTEQGDSAMYLCASSSWLNTEASFGQGTRLTVV.

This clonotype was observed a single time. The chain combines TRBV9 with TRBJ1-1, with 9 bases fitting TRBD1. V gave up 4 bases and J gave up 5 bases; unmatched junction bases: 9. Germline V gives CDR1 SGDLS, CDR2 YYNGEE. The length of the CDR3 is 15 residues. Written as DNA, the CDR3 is TGTGCCAGCAGCCACCCGGGACAGGGAGATACTGAAGCTTTCTTT. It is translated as CASSHPGQGDTEAFF.

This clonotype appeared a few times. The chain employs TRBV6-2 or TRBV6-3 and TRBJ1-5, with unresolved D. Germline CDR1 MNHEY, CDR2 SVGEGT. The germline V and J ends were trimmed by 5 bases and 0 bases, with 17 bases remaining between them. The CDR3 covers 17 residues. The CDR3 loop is CASSQTEGRYSNQPQHF. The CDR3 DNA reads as TGTGCCAGCAGTCAGACTGAAGGACGGTATAGCAATCAGCCCCAGCATTTT.

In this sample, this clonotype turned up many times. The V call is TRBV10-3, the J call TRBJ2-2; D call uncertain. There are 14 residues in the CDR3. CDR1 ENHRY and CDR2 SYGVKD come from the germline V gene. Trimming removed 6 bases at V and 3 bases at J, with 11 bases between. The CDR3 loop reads CAIRGWSDTGELFF. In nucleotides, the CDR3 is TGTGCCATCAGGGGGTGGAGCGACACCGGGGAGCTGTTTTTT.

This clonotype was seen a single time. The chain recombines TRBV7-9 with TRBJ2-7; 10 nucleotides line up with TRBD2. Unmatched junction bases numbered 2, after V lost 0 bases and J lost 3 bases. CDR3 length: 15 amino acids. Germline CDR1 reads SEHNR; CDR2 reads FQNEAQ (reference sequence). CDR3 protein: CASSLALAGNYEQYF. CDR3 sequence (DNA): TGTGCCAGCAGCTTAGCACTAGCGGGAAACTACGAGCAGTACTTC.

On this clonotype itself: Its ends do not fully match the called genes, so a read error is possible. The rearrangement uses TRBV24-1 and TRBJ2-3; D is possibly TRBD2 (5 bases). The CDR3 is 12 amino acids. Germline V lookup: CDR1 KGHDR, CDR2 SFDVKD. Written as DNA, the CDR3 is TGTGCCAGCAGTGTAACCGGGAATACGCAGTATTTT. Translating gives CASSVTGNTQYF.

The CDR3 here is CSAIRGGDYGYTF. The CDR3, as DNA: TGCAGTGCTATCAGGGGGGGGGACTATGGCTACACCTTC. The chain uses TRBV20-1 and TRBJ1-2; 7 bases fit TRBD1. The CDR3 consists of 13 residues. Germline lookup yields CDR1 DFQATT and CDR2 SNEGSKA (reference sequence). J was trimmed by 3 bases and V by 4 bases; bases with no gene match: 5.

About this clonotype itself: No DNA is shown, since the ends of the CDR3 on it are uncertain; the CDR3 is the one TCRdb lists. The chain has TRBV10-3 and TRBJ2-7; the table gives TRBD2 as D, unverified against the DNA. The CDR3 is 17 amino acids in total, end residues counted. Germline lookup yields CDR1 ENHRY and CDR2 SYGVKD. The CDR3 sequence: CAISGRWLLRADYEQYF.

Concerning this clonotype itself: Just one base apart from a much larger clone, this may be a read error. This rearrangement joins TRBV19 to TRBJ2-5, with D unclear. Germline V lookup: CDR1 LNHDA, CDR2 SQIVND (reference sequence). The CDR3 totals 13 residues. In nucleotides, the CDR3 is TGTGCCAGTAGTATAGTCAGCGAAGAGGCCCAGTACTTC. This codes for CASSIVSEEAQYF.

Here the CDR3 reads CATSRDPGRTKPQHF. The CDR3, as DNA: TGTGCCACCAGCAGAGATCCGGGGCGCACGAAGCCCCAGCATTTT. V gene TRBV15 combines with J gene TRBJ1-5, with D tentatively TRBD1 (5 bases). V was cut by 0 bases and J by 8 bases, with 14 bases left in between. The CDR3 runs 15 residues. Germline values: CDR1 LNHNV, CDR2 YYDKDF (reference sequence). Using reference TRBV15 and TRBJ1-5 for the parts outside the CDR3, the full variable domain is DAMVIQNPRYQVTQFGKPVTLSCSQTLNHNVMYWYQQKSSQAPKLLFHYYDKDFNNEADTPDNFQSRRPNTSFCFLDIRSPGLGDTAMYLCATSRDPGRTKPQHFGDGTRLSIL.

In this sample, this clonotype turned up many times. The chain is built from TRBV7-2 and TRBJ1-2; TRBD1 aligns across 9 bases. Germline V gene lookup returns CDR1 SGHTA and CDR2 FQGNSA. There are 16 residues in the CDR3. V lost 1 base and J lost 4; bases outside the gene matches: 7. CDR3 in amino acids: CASSLGPGTGLYGYTF. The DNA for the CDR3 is TGTGCCAGCAGCTTAGGACCTGGGACAGGGCTCTATGGCTACACCTTC.

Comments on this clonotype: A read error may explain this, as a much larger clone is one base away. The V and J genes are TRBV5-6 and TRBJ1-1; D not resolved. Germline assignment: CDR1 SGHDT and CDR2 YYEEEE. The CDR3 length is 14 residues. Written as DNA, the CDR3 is TGTGCCAGCAGCTTTGGGATAGGGAACACTGGAGCTTTCTTT. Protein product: CASSFGIGNTGAFF.

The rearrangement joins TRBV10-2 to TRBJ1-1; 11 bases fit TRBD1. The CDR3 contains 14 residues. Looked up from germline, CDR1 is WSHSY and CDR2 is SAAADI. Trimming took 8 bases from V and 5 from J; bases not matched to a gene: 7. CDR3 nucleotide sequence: TGCGCCAGCTGTGGACAGGGGGCGTCTACTGAAGCTTTCTTT. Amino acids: CASCGQGASTEAFF.

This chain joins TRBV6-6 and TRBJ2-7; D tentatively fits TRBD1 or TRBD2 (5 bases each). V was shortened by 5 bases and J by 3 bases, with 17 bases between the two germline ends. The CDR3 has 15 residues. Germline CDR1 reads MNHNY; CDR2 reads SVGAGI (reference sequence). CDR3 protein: CASSLYLGGSYEQYF. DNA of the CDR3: TGTGCCAGCAGTCTCTACCTTGGGGGAAGCTACGAGCAGTACTTC.

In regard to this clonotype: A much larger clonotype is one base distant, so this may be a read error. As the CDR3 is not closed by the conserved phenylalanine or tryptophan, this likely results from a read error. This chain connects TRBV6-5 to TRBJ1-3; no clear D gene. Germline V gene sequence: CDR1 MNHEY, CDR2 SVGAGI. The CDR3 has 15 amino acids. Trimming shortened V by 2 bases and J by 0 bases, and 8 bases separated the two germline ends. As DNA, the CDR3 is TGTGCCAGCAGTTACACTCAATACTCTGGAAACACCATATATCTT. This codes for CASSYTQYSGNTIYL.

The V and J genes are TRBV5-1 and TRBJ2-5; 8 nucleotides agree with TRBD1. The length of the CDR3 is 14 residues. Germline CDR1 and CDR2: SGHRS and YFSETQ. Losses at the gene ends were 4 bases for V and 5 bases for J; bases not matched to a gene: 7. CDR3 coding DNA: TGCGCCAGCAGCATTGGACAGGGTTGGGAGACCCAGTACTTC. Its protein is CASSIGQGWETQYF.

For the CDR3, the DNA is TGTGCCAGCAGGGGCAGGGACCCCATGAACACTGAAGCTTTCTTT. This translates into CASRGRDPMNTEAFF. The chain links TRBV6-4 to TRBJ1-1; a possible D gene is TRBD1 (5 bases). Deletions cut 6 bases from V and 0 bases from J, with 14 bases between. The CDR3 totals 15 residues. Germline V gene sequence: CDR1 MRHNA, CDR2 SNTAGT.

For the CDR3, the DNA is TGTGCCAGCAGTGAGCGACTAGCGGGAAAGGCCGGGGAGCTGTTTTTT. Translation: CASSERLAGKAGELFF. The gene calls are TRBV6-1 and TRBJ2-2; 11 bases align to TRBD2. The V gene's germline CDR1 is MNHNS and CDR2 SASEGT. The CDR3 has 16 amino acids. Trimming removed 3 bases from V and 6 bases from J; junction bases left unmatched: 6.

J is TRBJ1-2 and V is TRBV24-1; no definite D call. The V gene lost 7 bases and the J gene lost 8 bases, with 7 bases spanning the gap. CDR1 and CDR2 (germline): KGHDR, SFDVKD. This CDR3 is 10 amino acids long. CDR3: CATRLKGYTF. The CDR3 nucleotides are TGTGCCACCAGGTTGAAGGGCTACACCTTC.

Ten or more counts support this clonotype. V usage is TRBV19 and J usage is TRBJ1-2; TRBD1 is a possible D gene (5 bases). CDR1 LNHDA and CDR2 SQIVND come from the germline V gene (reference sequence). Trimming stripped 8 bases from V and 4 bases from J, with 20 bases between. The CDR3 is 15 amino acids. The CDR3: CASSISVGQRYGYTF. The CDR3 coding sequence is TGTGCCAGTTCCATTAGCGTCGGACAACGCTATGGCTACACCTTC.

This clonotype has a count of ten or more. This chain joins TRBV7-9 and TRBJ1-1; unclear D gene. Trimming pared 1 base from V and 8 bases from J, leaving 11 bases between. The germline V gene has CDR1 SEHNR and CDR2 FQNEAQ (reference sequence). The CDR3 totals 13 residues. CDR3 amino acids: CASSLVIGQEAFF. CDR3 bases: TGTGCCAGCAGCTTAGTAATCGGGCAGGAAGCTTTCTTT.